This TCR beta chain came from a study of cytomegalovirus exposure and HLA in healthy donors. The CDR3 extends over 15 amino acids. V lost 4 bases to trimming and J lost 6 bases, with 15 bases between them. In germline, CDR1 is SGHVS, CDR2 FNYEAQ. Regarding this clone: Antigen unknown.

The PCR employed 60 Vbeta primers together with 13 Jbeta primers. Per the study methods: Approximately 11 million shared chains were among roughly 81 million unique TCR beta chains counted in a later analysis. Using immunoSEQ multiplex PCR, the repertoire was profiled, and TCRdb retains in-frame clones only, with some absent. That table furnishes V, J and clone size, whereas the DNA furnished D and trimming. The sample yields 120,000 to 150,000 clones, around 84% seen once. Findings of the study overall: Across donors, sequencing depth was assumed by presence/absence analyses to be roughly uniform.

The sequencing input was PBMCs. This clonotype originated in a boy aged 2-15 years in good health and CMV-seronegative. This chain connects TRBV7-6 to TRBJ1-4; D is ambiguous. For the CDR3, the DNA is TGTGCCAGCAGCTCATCTCCGGTCCCGTATGAAAAACTGTTTTTT. Translated: CASSSSPVPYEKLFF.